This paragraph covers one T cell receptor beta chain sequence. The antigen remains undetermined. These data are taken from a study of cytomegalovirus exposure and HLA in healthy donors. About the research overall: An early data release held 79 million or so unique TCRs from HLA-typed donors. Genetic ancestry analysis placed around four fifths of the approximately 390 donors that were genotyped in the Caucasian-associated cluster.

Whole-study findings and limits: In a later analysis, DRB1 alleles had the most associated TCRs; HLA-C alleles the fewest.

Primers for the PCR totalled 60 Vbeta and 13 Jbeta. Method: immunoSEQ multiplex PCR; TCRdb's copy keeps in-frame clones and lacks some. Of some 240,000 clones detected, about 78% appear once; the ten largest clones hold 3.5% to 4%. Germline assignment: CDR1 SQVTM and CDR2 ANQGSEA. The CDR3 runs to 11 residues. Deletions cut 4 bases from V and 4 bases from J, with 8 bases between. The source of this sequence is a male donor in good health and CMV-seronegative. Sequencing used PBMCs. The J gene is TRBJ2-7, the V gene TRBV29-1, with D possibly TRBD1 on 5 matching bases. CDR3 protein: CSVVRGYEQYF. The CDR3 coding sequence is TGCAGCGTTGTAAGGGGTTACGAGCAGTACTTC.